A single sample gave rise to the 14 T cell receptor beta chains below, sequenced in a study of blood T cell repertoires in COVID-19. TCRdb's table, derived via immunoSEQ multiplex PCR, lists solely in-frame clones and lacks some. This sample has fewer than 150,000 clones, with about nine tenths found just once. The material sequenced was peripheral blood. Source of these receptors: a human donor in a cohort sampled during active COVID-19.

This clone showed up just a few times. The chain uses TRBV10-3 and TRBJ2-2, with D perhaps TRBD2 (7 bases). Germline CDR1 ENHRY, CDR2 SYGVKD. Between the trimmed V and J ends, which lost 2 bases and 2 bases, there was a span of 15 bases. The CDR3 loop spans 17 amino acids. CDR3 residues: CAISETAGASNTGELFF. The CDR3 DNA reads TGTGCCATCAGTGAGACGGCGGGGGCGTCAAACACCGGGGAGCTGTTTTTT.

The chain uses TRBV6-5 and TRBJ1-3; possible D gene TRBD1, 6 bases. The CDR3 has 14 amino acids. Germline CDR1 is MNHEY and CDR2 is SVGAGI. V was trimmed by 6 bases and J by 3 bases, leaving 12 bases between them. CDR3: CASRTGTIGNTIYF. CDR3 bases: TGTGCCAGCAGGACAGGTACCATTGGAAACACCATATATTTT.

The chain couples TRBV6-5 to TRBJ1-2; a weak D match, TRBD1 (6 bases). Germline-derived CDR1 and CDR2 are MNHEY and SVGAGI. V lost 0 bases and J 5 bases, leaving 16 bases between the germline ends. The CDR3 is 16 residues long. The chain's CDR3 is CASSYSTPGEGYGYTF. DNA for the CDR3: TGTGCCAGCAGTTACTCGACCCCAGGGGAGGGGTATGGCTACACCTTC.

The J gene is TRBJ1-2, the V gene TRBV5-8, with D tentatively TRBD1 (5 bases). This CDR3 spans 12 amino acids. V lost 2 bases, J lost 8 bases, and 10 bases lay in between. Germline V gives CDR1 SGHTS, CDR2 YDEGEE. This CDR3 reads CASSFGAQGYTF. Written as DNA, the CDR3 is TGTGCCAGCAGCTTTGGGGCGCAGGGCTACACCTTC.

The chain combines TRBV11-2 with TRBJ1-5; TRBD1 might be the D (5 bases). Germline CDR1 and CDR2: SGHAT and FQNNGV. The V gene lost 0 bases and the J gene lost 0 bases, with 9 bases spanning the gap. The CDR3 sequence is 16 residues long. DNA of the CDR3: TGTGCCAGCAGCTTAGATCGGGGGGATAGCAATCAGCCCCAGCATTTT. Translation gives CASSLDRGDSNQPQHF.

This rearrangement joins TRBV6-1 to TRBJ2-1, with D maybe TRBD1 (5 bases). From germline, CDR1 is MNHNS and CDR2 SASEGT. This CDR3 spans 13 amino acids. V was trimmed by 1 base and J by 4 bases, leaving 5 bases between them. The chain's CDR3 is CASSEDRYNEQFF. The CDR3 bases are TGTGCCAGCAGTGAAGACAGGTACAATGAGCAGTTCTTC.

The chain links TRBV6-6 to TRBJ2-2; 7 nucleotides match TRBD2. The CDR3 is 15 residues long. J was trimmed by 7 bases and V by 6 bases; bases with no gene match: 11. The germline CDR1 and CDR2 sequences are MNHNY and SVGAGI (reference sequence). The CDR3 DNA reads TGTGCCAGCAGAGCGCCAACTAGCGCTGACGGGGAGCTGTTTTTT. It encodes CASRAPTSADGELFF.

The sample holds one count of this clone. The rearrangement links TRBV5-6 to TRBJ2-7, with a tentative D call TRBD1 (6 bases). From germline, CDR1 is SGHDT and CDR2 YYEEEE. V dropped 2 bases and J dropped 4 bases, with 7 bases sitting between them. The CDR3 is 12 residues long. CDR3 DNA: TGTGCCAGCAGCTTCACAGGGTACGAGCAGTACTTC. This gives the protein CASSFTGYEQYF. Full variable domain (remainder filled in from reference TRBV5-6 and TRBJ2-7): DAGVTQSPTHLIKTRGQQVTLRCSPKSGHDTVSWYQQALGQGPQFIFQYYEEEERQRGNFPDRFSGHQFPNYSSELNVNALLLGDSALYLCASSFTGYEQYFGPGTRLTVT.

The chain couples TRBV11-3 to TRBJ2-5; no firm D call. The CDR3 consists of 15 residues. Germline loops: CDR1 SGHNT, CDR2 YENEEA. The V end lost 5 bases, the J end lost 2 bases, and 15 bases lay between the germline ends. In nucleotides, the CDR3 is TGTGCCAGCAGCGGCAGTCCCCTTAATCAAGAGACCCAGTACTTC. Amino acid sequence: CASSGSPLNQETQYF.

This clone has a single count. The chain uses TRBV3-1 (or the pseudogene TRBV3-2) and TRBJ1-3, with D possibly TRBD1 on 6 matching bases. Trimming cost V 3 bases and J 3 bases, with 9 bases left between them. The germline gives CDR1 LGHDT, CDR2 YNNKEL (reference sequence). The CDR3 consists of 14 residues. CDR3 DNA sequence: TGTGCCAGCAGCCACTCAGGGGTTGGAAACACCATATATTTT. It encodes CASSHSGVGNTIYF.

This sequence joins TRBV3-1 (or the pseudogene TRBV3-2) and TRBJ2-7, with no clear D. The germline V gene encodes CDR1 LGHDT and CDR2 YNNKEL (reference sequence). V was shortened by 5 bases and J by 0 bases, with 14 bases between the two germline ends. The length of the CDR3 is 15 residues. CDR3: CASSFGTESSYEQYF. The CDR3 DNA follows: TGTGCCAGCAGCTTTGGTACGGAGAGCTCCTACGAGCAGTACTTC.

This chain connects TRBV7-9 to TRBJ2-2; 8 positions match TRBD1. The germline V gene has CDR1 SEHNR and CDR2 FQNEAQ (reference sequence). The CDR3 totals 17 residues. V dropped 3 bases and J dropped 0; count of bases not matched to a gene: 6. CDR3 protein: CASSFAGTGTNTGELFF. The CDR3 nucleotides read TGTGCCAGCAGCTTTGCTGGGACAGGAACGAACACCGGGGAGCTGTTTTTT.

This rearrangement joins TRBV19 to TRBJ1-4; D gene unclear. The CDR3 is 15 amino acids. Trimming stripped 2 bases from V and 3 bases from J, with 10 bases between. Germline values: CDR1 LNHDA, CDR2 SQIVND (reference sequence). The CDR3 nucleotides read TGTGCCAGTAGTATAAAGGCGGGAGCTAATGAAAAACTGTTTTTT. Translated: CASSIKAGANEKLFF.

The V and J genes are TRBV30 and TRBJ1-1, with D uncertain. This CDR3 has 13 residues. Trimming removed 0 bases at V and 3 bases at J, with 8 bases between. Germline CDR1 and CDR2: GTSNPN and SVGIG (reference sequence). The CDR3 DNA follows: TGTGCCTGGAGTGTAGGCGGGGACACTGAAGCTTTCTTT. Residues: CAWSVGGDTEAFF.